This T cell receptor (beta chain) was found in a study of OX40 agonist ivuxolimab in advanced cancers. The length of the CDR3 is 14 residues. Germline values: CDR1 ENHRY, CDR2 SYGVKD. The V gene lost 4 bases and the J gene lost 6 bases, with 14 bases spanning the gap. Method: immunoSEQ multiplex PCR; TCRdb's copy keeps in-frame clones and lacks some. The profile shows 82,000 or so clones, 92% of them singletons. This clonotype originated in an adult with an advanced solid tumor such as melanoma, head and neck, liver or kidney cancer. The starting material was CD4+ or CD8+ T cells sorted from blood, obtained in a trial of the OX40 agonist ivuxolimab. This rearrangement joins TRBV10-3 to TRBJ2-3, with D perhaps matching TRBD2 (7 bases). CDR3 amino acids: CAISAGAGADTQYF. The CDR3, as DNA: TGTGCCATCAGTGCAGGGGCGGGAGCGGATACGCAGTATTTT.